These T cell receptor beta chains were read from a single sample in a study of blood T cell repertoires in COVID-19. Here immunoSEQ multiplex PCR was the method, and the copy in TCRdb shows in-frame clones only, minus some. This table has a few hundred thousand clones, 85% to 90% appearing once. What was sequenced was PBMCs or T cells enriched from blood (not recorded which). The origin of the receptors is a woman under 30 with acute COVID-19. CDR3s include the opening cysteine and the closing phenylalanine or tryptophan. Fields, in order: V gene, J gene, D gene, clone size, CDR3 DNA, CDR3 protein. A D gene is named only where the DNA matches it firmly. Size is stated for part of the rows, as once, few or many counts, or as a class when the clone is expanded.

V: TRBV10-3; J: TRBJ2-7; D: -; size: -; DNA: TGTGCCACAGCCTCCTCAGGAGTAGAGGGGCAGTACTTC; CDR3: CATASSGVEGQYF
V: TRBV14; J: TRBJ2-2; D: -; size: -; DNA: TGTGCCAGCAGCCAAGATAACTTTGGGGCCAGGCGGCTGAACACCGGGGAGCTGTTTTTT; CDR3: CASSQDNFGARRLNTGELFF
V: TRBV7-8; J: TRBJ1-5; D: -; size: once; DNA: TGTGCCAGCAGCTTAGTGCCGTCAGCGAGGGGCAATCAGCCCCAGCATTTT; CDR3: CASSLVPSARGNQPQHF
V: TRBV28; J: TRBJ1-1; D: -; size: -; DNA: TGTGCCAGCACCTACAGGGCTTTGAACACTGAAGCTTTCTTT; CDR3: CASTYRALNTEAFF
V: TRBV6-5; J: TRBJ2-1; D: TRBD1; size: -; DNA: TGTGCCAGCAGACCGACAGGGGTCTCCTACAATGAGCAGTTCTTC; CDR3: CASRPTGVSYNEQFF
V: TRBV9; J: TRBJ2-7; D: TRBD2; size: -; DNA: TGTGCCAGCAGCGAGCGGGACGGTCATTCCTACGAGCAGTACTTC; CDR3: CASSERDGHSYEQYF
V: TRBV7-2; J: TRBJ2-1; D: TRBD2; size: -; DNA: TGTGCCAGCAGCTTAGGCCCTAGCGGGAGATTGAATGAGCAGTTCTTC; CDR3: CASSLGPSGRLNEQFF
V: TRBV30; J: TRBJ1-2; D: -; size: -; DNA: TGTGCCTGGTGGACCCACGGCGGGGGAGGCTACACCTTC; CDR3: CAWWTHGGGGYTF
V: TRBV27; J: TRBJ2-5; D: TRBD2; size: -; DNA: TGTGCCAGCACCCCCCTTGGGGAGGGCCCCGGGACCCAGTACTTC; CDR3: CASTPLGEGPGTQYF
V: TRBV14; J: TRBJ2-1; D: -; size: -; DNA: TGTGCCAGCAGCCGGCCCCCGGGTAGTTACAATGAGCAGTTCTTC; CDR3: CASSRPPGSYNEQFF
V: TRBV5-8; J: TRBJ2-2; D: -; size: once; DNA: TGTGCCAGCAGCTTGACCCTTGGGCCTACCGGGGAGCTGTTTTTT; CDR3: CASSLTLGPTGELFF
V: TRBV27; J: TRBJ2-3; D: -; size: -; DNA: TGTGCCAGCAAATACACAGATACGCAGTATTTT; CDR3: CASKYTDTQYF
V: TRBV6-5; J: TRBJ1-5; D: -; size: few; DNA: TGTGCCAGCAGTAATAGACAGTATCAGCCCCAGCATTTT; CDR3: CASSNRQYQPQHF
V: TRBV12-3/TRBV12-4; J: TRBJ2-7; D: TRBD2; size: -; DNA: TGTGCCAGCCTATCGGGGGGGGCCTACGAGCAGTACTTC; CDR3: CASLSGGAYEQYF
V: TRBV10-1; J: TRBJ2-1; D: TRBD2; size: -; DNA: TGCGCCAGCAGCAGCGGGGCTTACAATGAGCAGTTCTTC; CDR3: CASSSGAYNEQFF
V: TRBV19; J: TRBJ1-4; D: -; size: -; DNA: TGTGCCACAGGGACAAAATATTTTCGTTCGGAAAAACTGTTTTTT; CDR3: CATGTKYFRSEKLFF
V: TRBV27; J: TRBJ2-3; D: TRBD2; size: -; DNA: TGTGCCAGCAGTCCCAGGGACTATGGGAGCACAGATACGCAGTATTTT; CDR3: CASSPRDYGSTDTQYF
V: TRBV28; J: TRBJ2-1; D: TRBD1; size: -; DNA: TGTGCCAGCAGTGAGACAGGGACGAACAATGAGCAGTTCTTC; CDR3: CASSETGTNNEQFF
V: TRBV6-2/TRBV6-3; J: TRBJ2-6; D: -; size: few; DNA: TGTGCCAGCAGTTACCGCGGCAGGGATACTTCTGCGTCTGGGGCCAACGTCCTGACTTTC; CDR3: CASSYRGRDTSASGANVLTF
V: TRBV11-2; J: TRBJ1-6; D: TRBD1; size: -; DNA: TGTGCCAGCAGCTCCGGACAGGGGCGCGTTTCACCCCTCCACTTT; CDR3: CASSSGQGRVSPLHF
V: TRBV4-1; J: TRBJ1-5; D: -; size: once; DNA: TGCGCCAGCAGCCAAGGGATTGTGGTCAGGGGCAACAATCAGCCCCAGCATTTT; CDR3: CASSQGIVVRGNNQPQHF
V: TRBV28; J: TRBJ1-5; D: TRBD1; size: -; DNA: TGTGCCAGCAGTTTGACAGGGTCCAATCAGCCCCAGCATTTT; CDR3: CASSLTGSNQPQHF
V: TRBV4-1; J: TRBJ1-1; D: TRBD1; size: -; DNA: TGCGCCAGCAGACCCCCCGGGACAGGGAGAGGTGAAGCTTTCTTT; CDR3: CASRPPGTGRGEAFF
V: TRBV3-1/TRBV3-2; J: TRBJ2-1; D: TRBD1; size: -; DNA: TGTGCCAGCAGCGCACAGGGGACCCCTTACAATGAGCAGTTCTTC; CDR3: CASSAQGTPYNEQFF